Below, one T cell receptor (beta chain) is given with its context. As yet, its antigen is unknown. The junction and the germline gene differ at one end; a read error may be behind it. The source of the sample is a study of CD8+CD57+ T cells in acquired aplastic anemia. Across the whole study: Mean DNA quantity obtained from sorted CD4+ and CD8+ cells was 3 to 4 ug.

Both TCR beta VDJ combination and CDR3 sequence profiling were carried out. Genomic DNA was the template for this profiling. One entry per CDR3 protein, called by TCRdb with MiXCR from the reads. The profile shows some 160,000 distinct CDR3 sequences, approximately 44% of them singletons. Overall study findings and caveats: CD8+ Simpson's diversity showed no significant patient-control difference.

Germline assignment: CDR1 SGHTA and CDR2 FQGNSA. The CDR3 covers 14 residues. The authors sequenced patients whose flow cytometry had shown CD8+CD57+ cell expansion. Among the patients, none had received any therapy at the time of blood sampling. The gene calls are TRBV7-2 and TRBJ2-2; D is possibly TRBD1 or TRBD2 (5 bases each). This clonotype was obtained from a human donor with aplastic anemia. Sequences were obtained from sorted CD4+, CD8+, or CD8+CD57+ T cells (not recorded which) from PBMCs. The CDR3 loop reads CASSLSQGTGELFF. As DNA, the CDR3 is TGTGCCAGCAGCTTATCTCAGGGCACCGGGGAGCTGTTCTTT. Looking up the rest from reference TRBV7-2 and TRBJ2-2 gives the full variable domain: GAGVSQSPSNKVTEKGKDVELRCDPISGHTALYWYRQSLGQGLEFLIYFQGNSAPDKSGLPSDRFSAERTGGSVSTLTIQRTQQEDSAVYLCASSLSQGTGELFFGEGSRLTVL.